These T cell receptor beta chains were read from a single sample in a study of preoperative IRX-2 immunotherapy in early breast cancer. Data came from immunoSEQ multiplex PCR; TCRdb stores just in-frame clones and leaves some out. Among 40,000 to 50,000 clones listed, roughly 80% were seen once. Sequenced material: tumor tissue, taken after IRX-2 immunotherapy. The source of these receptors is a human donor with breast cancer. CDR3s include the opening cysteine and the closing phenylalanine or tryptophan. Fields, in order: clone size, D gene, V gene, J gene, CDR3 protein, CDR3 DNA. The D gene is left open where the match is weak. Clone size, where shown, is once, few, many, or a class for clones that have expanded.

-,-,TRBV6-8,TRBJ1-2,CASSYSNSQSWVGGYTF,TGTGCCAGCAGTTACTCGAATTCACAGTCCTGGGTAGGGGGCTACACCTTC
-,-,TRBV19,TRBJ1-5,CASSGQFNQPQHF,TGTGCCAGTAGCGGACAGTTCAATCAGCCCCAGCATTTT
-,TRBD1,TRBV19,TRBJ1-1,CASSKRQGQANTEAFF,TGTGCCAGTAGTAAGAGACAGGGGCAAGCGAACACTGAAGCTTTCTTT
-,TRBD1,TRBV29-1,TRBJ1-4,CSVGTGDEKLFF,TGCAGCGTTGGGACAGGGGATGAAAAACTGTTTTTT
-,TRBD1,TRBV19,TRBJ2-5,CASSPMTGGAETQYF,TGTGCCAGTAGCCCAATGACAGGGGGAGCGGAGACCCAGTACTTC
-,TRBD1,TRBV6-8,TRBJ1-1,CAIRGEIGRSTEAFF,TGTGCCATCAGGGGGGAAATAGGGAGGAGTACTGAAGCTTTCTTT
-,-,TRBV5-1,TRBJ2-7,CASSLDGSVRGEQYF,TGCGCCAGCAGCTTGGACGGGAGCGTACGTGGAGAGCAGTACTTC
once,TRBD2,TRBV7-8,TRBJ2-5,CASRRGGQETQYF,TGTGCCAGCCGCCGGGGGGGCCAAGAGACCCAGTACTTC
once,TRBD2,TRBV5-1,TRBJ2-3,CASSSPSGRIPFGDTQYF,TGCGCCAGCAGCTCGCCTAGCGGGAGGATTCCCTTTGGGGATACGCAGTATTTT
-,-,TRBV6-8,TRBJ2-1,CASSYTKGLGYNEQFF,TGTGCCAGCAGTTACACTAAGGGTTTGGGGTACAATGAGCAGTTCTTC
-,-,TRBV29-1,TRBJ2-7,CSVEEGPYEQYF,TGCAGCGTTGAGGAAGGACCTTACGAGCAGTACTTC
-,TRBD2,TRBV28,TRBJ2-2,CASSSRREGDTGELFF,TGTGCCAGCAGTAGCCGGCGGGAGGGAGACACCGGGGAGCTGTTTTTT
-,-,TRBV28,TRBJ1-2,CASIELRGPSVGYTF,TGTGCCAGCATCGAACTAAGGGGCCCCTCCGTCGGCTACACCTTC
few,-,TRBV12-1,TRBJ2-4,CASSPDCLAKNIQYF,TGTGCCAGCAGCCCGGACTGCCTAGCCAAAAACATTCAGTACTTC
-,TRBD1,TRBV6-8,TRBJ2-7,CAIRDRGSYEQYF,TGTGCCATCAGAGACAGGGGGTCCTACGAGCAGTACTTC